This is a list of T cell receptor beta chains from one sample in a study of blood T cell repertoires in COVID-19. The assay was immunoSEQ multiplex PCR, and TCRdb's table has in-frame clones only and misses some. The data hold about 300,000 clones, with more than 85% observed a single time. The sequenced sample was peripheral blood. These receptor sequences come from a man aged 65 to 79 with acute or convalescent COVID-19. Each CDR3 is given with its conserved first and last residue. Each record gives: CDR3 DNA, CDR3 protein, D gene, V gene, J gene, clone size. D genes are given only for firm matches. Only some rows state a clone size, as once, few, many or a class for expanded clones.

CDR3 DNA: TGTGCCAGCAGCGGCCGGGACAGGGGGATTGCAGATACGCAGTATTTT; CDR3 protein: CASSGRDRGIADTQYF; D gene: TRBD1; V gene: TRBV5-4; J gene: TRBJ2-3; clone size: NA
CDR3 DNA: TGTGCCAGCCATGCCCGGGGGGGGTTCCCTGAAGCTTTCTTT; CDR3 protein: CASHARGGFPEAFF; D gene: NA; V gene: TRBV5-4; J gene: TRBJ1-1; clone size: NA
CDR3 DNA: TGTGCCAGCAGGGTAGACAGGAACAATCAGCCCCAGCATTTT; CDR3 protein: CASRVDRNNQPQHF; D gene: NA; V gene: TRBV6-5; J gene: TRBJ1-5; clone size: NA
CDR3 DNA: TGTGCCAGCAGCGACATTTATGGCTACACCTTC; CDR3 protein: CASSDIYGYTF; D gene: NA; V gene: TRBV6-2/TRBV6-3; J gene: TRBJ1-2; clone size: NA
CDR3 DNA: TGTGCCTGGACCGGACAGCAGAACACTGAAGCTTTCTTT; CDR3 protein: CAWTGQQNTEAFF; D gene: NA; V gene: TRBV30; J gene: TRBJ1-1; clone size: NA
CDR3 DNA: TGCGCCAGCAGCCTCGGGACTAGTCAGGGTGATACGCAGTATTTT; CDR3 protein: CASSLGTSQGDTQYF; D gene: TRBD2; V gene: TRBV5-1; J gene: TRBJ2-3; clone size: NA
CDR3 DNA: TGTGCCAGCAGCTTAGAACGTCAGGGGGCAAATTCACCCCTCCACTTT; CDR3 protein: CASSLERQGANSPLHF; D gene: TRBD1; V gene: TRBV7-2; J gene: TRBJ1-6; clone size: NA
CDR3 DNA: TGTGCCAGCAGCTTGAATGCCGGTGAAGCTTTCTTT; CDR3 protein: CASSLNAGEAFF; D gene: NA; V gene: TRBV5-5; J gene: TRBJ1-1; clone size: NA
CDR3 DNA: TGTGCCAGCAGTGAATTACTAGCGAGCACAGATACGCAGTATTTT; CDR3 protein: CASSELLASTDTQYF; D gene: TRBD2; V gene: TRBV2; J gene: TRBJ2-3; clone size: NA
CDR3 DNA: TGTGCCAGCAGTGAAGCACAGGGGGAAGTCGGGGAGCTGTTTTTT; CDR3 protein: CASSEAQGEVGELFF; D gene: TRBD1; V gene: TRBV2; J gene: TRBJ2-2; clone size: once
CDR3 DNA: TGTGCCAGCAGCGAGCGGGTCGAAAAAGAAAACACCGGGGAGCTGTTTTTT; CDR3 protein: CASSERVEKENTGELFF; D gene: NA; V gene: TRBV3-1/TRBV3-2; J gene: TRBJ2-2; clone size: NA
CDR3 DNA: TGTGCCAGCAGCCCACCAACCAGGGGAACAGGGTTGAACACTGAAGCTTTCTTT; CDR3 protein: CASSPPTRGTGLNTEAFF; D gene: NA; V gene: TRBV27; J gene: TRBJ1-1; clone size: once
CDR3 DNA: TGCGCCAGCAGCTACCAACCCGTTGGGGGCGGGACAGATACGCAGTATTTT; CDR3 protein: CASSYQPVGGGTDTQYF; D gene: NA; V gene: TRBV5-1; J gene: TRBJ2-3; clone size: NA
CDR3 DNA: TGTGCCAGCAGCTCGGACAGCTATGGCTACACCTTC; CDR3 protein: CASSSDSYGYTF; D gene: NA; V gene: TRBV5-4; J gene: TRBJ1-2; clone size: NA
CDR3 DNA: TGTGCCAGCAGCGCCCACCCAGGTACGAACACCGGGGAGCTGTTTTTT; CDR3 protein: CASSAHPGTNTGELFF; D gene: NA; V gene: TRBV5-4; J gene: TRBJ2-2; clone size: NA
CDR3 DNA: TGTGCCAGCAGCCAACCGATGCGGGACTTATCAAATGAGCAGTTCTTC; CDR3 protein: CASSQPMRDLSNEQFF; D gene: NA; V gene: TRBV16; J gene: TRBJ2-1; clone size: NA
CDR3 DNA: TGTGCCAGCAGACTCCAGGGGCGTAGGCTATCTGGGGCCAACGTCCTGACTTTC; CDR3 protein: CASRLQGRRLSGANVLTF; D gene: NA; V gene: TRBV5-4; J gene: TRBJ2-6; clone size: NA
CDR3 DNA: TGTGCCACCAGCGGGGGGCTAGCGGGAGGTGGTAATGAGCAGTTCTTC; CDR3 protein: CATSGGLAGGGNEQFF; D gene: TRBD2; V gene: TRBV10-3; J gene: TRBJ2-1; clone size: NA
CDR3 DNA: TGTGCCAGCAGCCTAGGACAGGGAGGGCTCCAAGAGACCCAGTACTTC; CDR3 protein: CASSLGQGGLQETQYF; D gene: NA; V gene: TRBV7-3; J gene: TRBJ2-5; clone size: NA
CDR3 DNA: TGCAGCGCCAAGAGCGGGACAGGGGTGACAGATACGCAGTATTTT; CDR3 protein: CSAKSGTGVTDTQYF; D gene: TRBD1; V gene: TRBV29-1; J gene: TRBJ2-3; clone size: once
CDR3 DNA: TGTGCCAGCAGTGAAGCCTGGGGAGGCACTGAAGCTTTCTTT; CDR3 protein: CASSEAWGGTEAFF; D gene: NA; V gene: TRBV2; J gene: TRBJ1-1; clone size: NA
CDR3 DNA: TGTGCCAGCAGCTTGTTGACAGGGAACACTGAAGCTTTCTTT; CDR3 protein: CASSLLTGNTEAFF; D gene: NA; V gene: TRBV7-2; J gene: TRBJ1-1; clone size: few
CDR3 DNA: TGTGCCAGCAGTTACGGGGGCGGCTTGAACACTGAAGCTTTCTTT; CDR3 protein: CASSYGGGLNTEAFF; D gene: NA; V gene: TRBV6-6; J gene: TRBJ1-1; clone size: few
CDR3 DNA: TGTGCCAGTAGTATCTTCGGAGTAGACTATGGCTACACCTTC; CDR3 protein: CASSIFGVDYGYTF; D gene: NA; V gene: TRBV19; J gene: TRBJ1-2; clone size: NA
CDR3 DNA: TGTGCCAGCAGGGTGACTAGCCCCGGGGAGCTGTTTTTT; CDR3 protein: CASRVTSPGELFF; D gene: TRBD2; V gene: TRBV6-5; J gene: TRBJ2-2; clone size: NA
CDR3 DNA: TGTGCCAGCAGCGTATCGGGGGTAGCTCAAGAGACCCAGTACTTC; CDR3 protein: CASSVSGVAQETQYF; D gene: NA; V gene: TRBV9; J gene: TRBJ2-5; clone size: NA
CDR3 DNA: TGCGCCAGCAGCCGACTCCCCAATGAGCAGTTCTTC; CDR3 protein: CASSRLPNEQFF; D gene: NA; V gene: TRBV23-1; J gene: TRBJ2-1; clone size: NA
CDR3 DNA: TGTGCCAGCAGCGTAGGGACTAGCGGATACAATGAGCAGTTCTTC; CDR3 protein: CASSVGTSGYNEQFF; D gene: TRBD2; V gene: TRBV9; J gene: TRBJ2-1; clone size: NA
CDR3 DNA: TGTGCCACCGTGGGGGGTTCATACAATGAGCAGTTCTTC; CDR3 protein: CATVGGSYNEQFF; D gene: NA; V gene: TRBV3-1/TRBV3-2; J gene: TRBJ2-1; clone size: NA
CDR3 DNA: TGTGCCAGCTCACTCACCGGGACAGGGGCCTCCTACGAGCAGTACTTC; CDR3 protein: CASSLTGTGASYEQYF; D gene: TRBD1; V gene: TRBV18; J gene: TRBJ2-7; clone size: NA
CDR3 DNA: TGTGCCAGCAGTCCGGCTAGCGGGGGGTACAATGAGCAGTTCTTC; CDR3 protein: CASSPASGGYNEQFF; D gene: TRBD2; V gene: TRBV5-4; J gene: TRBJ2-1; clone size: NA
CDR3 DNA: TGTGCCAGTAGTATAGGTGAGGCGGGGACTGAAGCTTTCTTT; CDR3 protein: CASSIGEAGTEAFF; D gene: NA; V gene: TRBV19; J gene: TRBJ1-1; clone size: NA
CDR3 DNA: TGCGCCAGCATGAGAGGAGCGGGGGGGCCTAGAGATACGCAGTATTTT; CDR3 protein: CASMRGAGGPRDTQYF; D gene: TRBD2; V gene: TRBV5-1; J gene: TRBJ2-3; clone size: NA
CDR3 DNA: TGCGCCAGCAGCTTGGGATCTAGCGGAGCTAGCACAGATACGCAGTATTTT; CDR3 protein: CASSLGSSGASTDTQYF; D gene: TRBD2; V gene: TRBV5-1; J gene: TRBJ2-3; clone size: NA
CDR3 DNA: TGTGCCACCAGTGATTACAGGGATGAGCAGTTCTTC; CDR3 protein: CATSDYRDEQFF; D gene: NA; V gene: TRBV24-1; J gene: TRBJ2-1; clone size: NA
CDR3 DNA: TGTGCCAGCAGTCCCTCCCTCGGGACAGGGGGGGGCTACACCTTC; CDR3 protein: CASSPSLGTGGGYTF; D gene: TRBD1; V gene: TRBV27; J gene: TRBJ1-2; clone size: NA
CDR3 DNA: TGCGCCAGCAGCTTTGGACATGGGGGCGGCTCCTACAATGAGCAGTTCTTC; CDR3 protein: CASSFGHGGGSYNEQFF; D gene: NA; V gene: TRBV5-1; J gene: TRBJ2-1; clone size: NA
CDR3 DNA: TGTGCCAGCAGTGAATCATCAGGGAAGGTCTCCTACAATGAGCAGTTCTTC; CDR3 protein: CASSESSGKVSYNEQFF; D gene: NA; V gene: TRBV25-1; J gene: TRBJ2-1; clone size: few
CDR3 DNA: TGTGCCAGCAGTAACCTCAGGGGGAACACTGAAGCTTTCTTT; CDR3 protein: CASSNLRGNTEAFF; D gene: NA; V gene: TRBV6-2/TRBV6-3; J gene: TRBJ1-1; clone size: many
CDR3 DNA: TGTGCCAGCAGCTTAGCACAGGCGGCCTACGAGCAGTACTTC; CDR3 protein: CASSLAQAAYEQYF; D gene: NA; V gene: TRBV11-2; J gene: TRBJ2-7; clone size: NA
CDR3 DNA: TGTGCCAGCAGCTTAACAAACGCCTACGAGCAGTACTTC; CDR3 protein: CASSLTNAYEQYF; D gene: NA; V gene: TRBV11-2; J gene: TRBJ2-7; clone size: NA
CDR3 DNA: TGTGCCACCACCCCCCGGGACAGGGGGCCGGGCACTGAAGCTTTCTTT; CDR3 protein: CATTPRDRGPGTEAFF; D gene: TRBD1; V gene: TRBV5-4; J gene: TRBJ1-1; clone size: NA
CDR3 DNA: TGTGCCAGCAGCTTAAACTACCCGACAGGGGTGGACACCATATATTTT; CDR3 protein: CASSLNYPTGVDTIYF; D gene: TRBD1; V gene: TRBV7-6; J gene: TRBJ1-3; clone size: NA
CDR3 DNA: TGTGCCAGCAGTAGGAGGCTCTATGGCTACACCTTC; CDR3 protein: CASSRRLYGYTF; D gene: NA; V gene: TRBV7-9; J gene: TRBJ1-2; clone size: few
CDR3 DNA: TGTGCCAGCAGCTTAGATCGGGCGGCGGGGTCAAACTATGGCTACACCTTC; CDR3 protein: CASSLDRAAGSNYGYTF; D gene: NA; V gene: TRBV11-2; J gene: TRBJ1-2; clone size: NA
CDR3 DNA: TGTGCCAGCAGCCCTGACAGGGGCTCTGGAAACACCATATATTTT; CDR3 protein: CASSPDRGSGNTIYF; D gene: TRBD1; V gene: TRBV7-8; J gene: TRBJ1-3; clone size: NA